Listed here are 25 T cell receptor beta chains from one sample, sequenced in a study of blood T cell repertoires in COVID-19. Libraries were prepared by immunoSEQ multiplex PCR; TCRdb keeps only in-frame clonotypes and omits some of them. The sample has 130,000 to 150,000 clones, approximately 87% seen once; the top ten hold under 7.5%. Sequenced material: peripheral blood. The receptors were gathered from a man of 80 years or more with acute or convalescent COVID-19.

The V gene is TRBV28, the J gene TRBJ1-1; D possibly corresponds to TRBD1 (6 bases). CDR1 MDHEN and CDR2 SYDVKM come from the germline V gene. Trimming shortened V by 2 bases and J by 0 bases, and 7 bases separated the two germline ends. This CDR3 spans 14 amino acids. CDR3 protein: CASSLHRVNTEAFF. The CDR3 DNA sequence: TGTGCCAGCAGTTTACACAGGGTGAACACTGAAGCTTTCTTT.

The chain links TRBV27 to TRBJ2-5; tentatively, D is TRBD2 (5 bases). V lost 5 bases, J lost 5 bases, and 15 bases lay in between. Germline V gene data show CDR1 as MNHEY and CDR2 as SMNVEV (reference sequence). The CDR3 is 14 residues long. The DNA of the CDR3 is TGTGCCAGCAGTCACGGACTCACGGGGGAGACCCAGTACTTC. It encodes CASSHGLTGETQYF.

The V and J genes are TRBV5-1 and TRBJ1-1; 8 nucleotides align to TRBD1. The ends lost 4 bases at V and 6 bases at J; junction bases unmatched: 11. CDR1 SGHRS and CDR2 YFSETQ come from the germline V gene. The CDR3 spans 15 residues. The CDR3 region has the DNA TGCGCCAGCAGCCCACAGACAGGGGCGGTTTCTGAAGCTTTCTTT. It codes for CASSPQTGAVSEAFF. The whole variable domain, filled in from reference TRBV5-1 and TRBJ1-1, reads KAGVTQTPRYLIKTRGQQVTLSCSPISGHRSVSWYQQTPGQGLQFLFEYFSETQRNKGNFPGRFSGRQFSNSRSEMNVSTLELGDSALYLCASSPQTGAVSEAFFGQGTRLTVV.

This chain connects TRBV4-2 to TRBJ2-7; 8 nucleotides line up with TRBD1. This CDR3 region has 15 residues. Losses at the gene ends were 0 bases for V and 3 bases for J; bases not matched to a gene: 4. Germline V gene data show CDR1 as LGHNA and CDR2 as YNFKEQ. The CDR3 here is CASSQDLGTGYEQYF. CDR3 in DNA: TGTGCCAGCAGCCAAGATCTGGGGACAGGCTACGAGCAGTACTTC.

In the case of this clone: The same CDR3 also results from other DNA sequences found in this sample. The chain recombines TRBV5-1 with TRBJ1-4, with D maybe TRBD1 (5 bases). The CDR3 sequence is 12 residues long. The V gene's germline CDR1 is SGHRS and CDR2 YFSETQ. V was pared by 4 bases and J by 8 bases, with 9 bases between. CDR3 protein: CASSQGNEKLFF. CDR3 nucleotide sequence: TGCGCCAGCAGCCAGGGAAACGAAAAACTGTTTTTT. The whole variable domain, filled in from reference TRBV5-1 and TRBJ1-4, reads KAGVTQTPRYLIKTRGQQVTLSCSPISGHRSVSWYQQTPGQGLQFLFEYFSETQRNKGNFPGRFSGRQFSNSRSEMNVSTLELGDSALYLCASSQGNEKLFFGSGTQLSVL.

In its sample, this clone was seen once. Written as DNA, the CDR3 is TGTGCCAGCAGCCCGGGACTGATCTCTGGAAACACCATATATTTT. Translation gives CASSPGLISGNTIYF. The chain has TRBV4-2 and TRBJ1-3, with D perhaps TRBD1 (5 bases). The length of the CDR3 is 15 residues. Germline CDR1 reads LGHNA; CDR2 reads YNFKEQ. The V end was cut by 4 bases, the J end by 0 bases, with 10 bases between.

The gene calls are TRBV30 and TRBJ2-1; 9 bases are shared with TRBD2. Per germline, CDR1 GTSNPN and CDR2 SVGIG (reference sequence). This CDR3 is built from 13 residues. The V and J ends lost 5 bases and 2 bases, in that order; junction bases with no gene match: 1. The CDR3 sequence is CAWSSGTYNEQFF. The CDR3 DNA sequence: TGTGCCTGGTCTAGCGGGACCTACAATGAGCAGTTCTTC.

The CDR3 nucleotides are TGTGCCAGCTCACCCCGAGTGGCGGGGGGCCGTTACAATGAGCAGTTCTTC. Its protein product is CASSPRVAGGRYNEQFF. The genes are TRBV18 and TRBJ2-1; the match to TRBD2 covers 8 bases. There are 17 residues in the CDR3. Germline assignment: CDR1 KGHSH and CDR2 LQKENI. With V trimmed by 3 bases and J by 4 bases, 11 bases remained unmatched.

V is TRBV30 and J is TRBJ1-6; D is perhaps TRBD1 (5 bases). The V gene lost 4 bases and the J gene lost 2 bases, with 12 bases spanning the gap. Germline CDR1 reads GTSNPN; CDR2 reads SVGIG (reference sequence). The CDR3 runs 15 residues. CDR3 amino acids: CAWTAGNPYNSPLHF. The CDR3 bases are TGTGCCTGGACTGCAGGGAACCCCTATAATTCACCCCTCCACTTT.

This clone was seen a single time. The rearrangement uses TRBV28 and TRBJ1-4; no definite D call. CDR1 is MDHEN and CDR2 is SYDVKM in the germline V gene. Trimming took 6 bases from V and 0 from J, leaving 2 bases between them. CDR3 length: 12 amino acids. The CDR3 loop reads CASSTTNEKLFF. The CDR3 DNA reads TGTGCCAGCAGCACAACTAATGAAAAACTGTTTTTT.

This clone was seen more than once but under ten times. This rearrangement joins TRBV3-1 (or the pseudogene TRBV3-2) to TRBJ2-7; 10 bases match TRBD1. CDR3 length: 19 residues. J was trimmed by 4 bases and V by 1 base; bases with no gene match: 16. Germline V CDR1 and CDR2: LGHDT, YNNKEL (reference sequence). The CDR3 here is CASSQVSPGQGSQLYEQYF. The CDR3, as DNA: TGTGCCAGCAGCCAAGTATCGCCGGGACAGGGGAGCCAATTGTACGAGCAGTACTTC.

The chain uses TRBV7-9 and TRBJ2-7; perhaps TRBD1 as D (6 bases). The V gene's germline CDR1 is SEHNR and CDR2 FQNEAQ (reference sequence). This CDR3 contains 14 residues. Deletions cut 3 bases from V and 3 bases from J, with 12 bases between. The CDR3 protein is CASSLDSLLYEQYF. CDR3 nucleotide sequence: TGTGCCAGCAGCTTGGACAGCCTACTCTACGAGCAGTACTTC.

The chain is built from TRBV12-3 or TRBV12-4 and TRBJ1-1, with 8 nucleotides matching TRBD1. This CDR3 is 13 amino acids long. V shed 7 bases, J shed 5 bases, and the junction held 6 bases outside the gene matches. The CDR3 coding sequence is TGTGCCAGCATTGACAGGGGCAGGACTGAAGCTTTCTTT. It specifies CASIDRGRTEAFF.

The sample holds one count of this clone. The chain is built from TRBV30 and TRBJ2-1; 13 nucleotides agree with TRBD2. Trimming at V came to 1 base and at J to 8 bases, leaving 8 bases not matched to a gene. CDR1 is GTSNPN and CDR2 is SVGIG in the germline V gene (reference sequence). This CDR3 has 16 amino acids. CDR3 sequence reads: CAWSDTGTSGVHEQFF. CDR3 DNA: TGTGCCTGGAGTGACACCGGGACTAGCGGGGTGCATGAGCAGTTCTTC.

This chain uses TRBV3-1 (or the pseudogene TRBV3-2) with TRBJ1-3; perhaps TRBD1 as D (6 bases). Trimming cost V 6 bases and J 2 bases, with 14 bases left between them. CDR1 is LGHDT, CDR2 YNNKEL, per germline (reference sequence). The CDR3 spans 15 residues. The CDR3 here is CASRRQVFPGNTIYF. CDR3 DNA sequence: TGTGCCAGCAGGCGACAGGTTTTTCCTGGAAACACCATATATTTT.

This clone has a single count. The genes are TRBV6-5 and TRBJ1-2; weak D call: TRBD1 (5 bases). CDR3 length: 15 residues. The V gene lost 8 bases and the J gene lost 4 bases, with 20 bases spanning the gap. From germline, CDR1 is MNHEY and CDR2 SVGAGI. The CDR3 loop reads CASSRLLGGSYGYTF. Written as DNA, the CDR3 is TGTGCCAGCTCCCGTTTGTTGGGGGGGAGCTATGGCTACACCTTC.

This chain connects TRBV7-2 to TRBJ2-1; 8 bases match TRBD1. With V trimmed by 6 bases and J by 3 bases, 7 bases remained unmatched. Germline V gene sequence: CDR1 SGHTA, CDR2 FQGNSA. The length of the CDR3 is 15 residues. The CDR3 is CASRVTGGHYNEQFF. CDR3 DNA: TGTGCCAGCAGGGTCACAGGGGGACACTACAATGAGCAGTTCTTC.

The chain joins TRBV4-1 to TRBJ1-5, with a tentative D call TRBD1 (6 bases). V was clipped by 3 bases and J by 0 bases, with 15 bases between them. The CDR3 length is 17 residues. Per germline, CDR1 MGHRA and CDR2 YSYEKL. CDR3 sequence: CASSHMRGGNSNQPQHF. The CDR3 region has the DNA TGCGCCAGCAGCCACATGAGGGGGGGAAATAGCAATCAGCCCCAGCATTTT.

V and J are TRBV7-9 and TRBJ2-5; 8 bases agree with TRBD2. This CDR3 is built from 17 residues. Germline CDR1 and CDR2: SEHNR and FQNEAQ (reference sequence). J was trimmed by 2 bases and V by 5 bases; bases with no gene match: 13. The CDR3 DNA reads TGTGCCAGCAGCCCCCGGGTTAGGCGGGAGGAGCAAGAGACCCAGTACTTC. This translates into CASSPRVRREEQETQYF.

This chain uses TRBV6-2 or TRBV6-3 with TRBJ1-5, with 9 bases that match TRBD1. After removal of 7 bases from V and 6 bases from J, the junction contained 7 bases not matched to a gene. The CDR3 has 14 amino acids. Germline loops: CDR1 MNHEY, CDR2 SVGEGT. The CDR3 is CASTPGTGLQPQHF. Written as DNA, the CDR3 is TGTGCCAGCACCCCCGGGACAGGGCTTCAGCCCCAGCATTTT.

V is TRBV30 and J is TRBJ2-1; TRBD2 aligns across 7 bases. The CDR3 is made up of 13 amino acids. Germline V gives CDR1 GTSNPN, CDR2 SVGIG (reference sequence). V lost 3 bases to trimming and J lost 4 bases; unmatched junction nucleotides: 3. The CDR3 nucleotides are TGTGCCTGGAGGCAGGGACTATACAATGAGCAGTTCTTC. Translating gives CAWRQGLYNEQFF.

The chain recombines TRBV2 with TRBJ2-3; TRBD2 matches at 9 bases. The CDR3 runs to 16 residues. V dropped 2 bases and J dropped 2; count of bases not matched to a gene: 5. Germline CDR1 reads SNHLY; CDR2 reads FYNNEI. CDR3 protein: CASSESPSGVTDTQYF. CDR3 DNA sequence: TGTGCCAGCAGTGAATCCCCTAGCGGGGTCACAGATACGCAGTATTTT. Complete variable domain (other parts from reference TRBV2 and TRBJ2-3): EPEVTQTPSHQVTQMGQEVILRCVPISNHLYFYWYRQILGQKVEFLVSFYNNEISEKSEIFDDQFSVERPDGSNFTLKIRSTKLEDSAMYFCASSESPSGVTDTQYFGPGTRLTVL.

The CDR3 here is CASSITGAHGYTF. The CDR3 region has the DNA TGTGCCAGCAGTATAACAGGGGCCCATGGCTACACCTTC. The chain joins TRBV6-5 to TRBJ1-2; 7 positions agree with TRBD1. Germline loops: CDR1 MNHEY, CDR2 SVGAGI. This CDR3 is built from 13 residues. The V and J ends lost 5 bases and 6 bases, in that order; junction bases with no gene match: 6.

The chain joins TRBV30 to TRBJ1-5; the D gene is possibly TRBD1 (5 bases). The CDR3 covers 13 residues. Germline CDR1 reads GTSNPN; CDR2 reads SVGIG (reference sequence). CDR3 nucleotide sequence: TGTGCTTCCTCCGGGGGTGGCAATCAGCCCCAGCATTTT. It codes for CASSGGGNQPQHF.

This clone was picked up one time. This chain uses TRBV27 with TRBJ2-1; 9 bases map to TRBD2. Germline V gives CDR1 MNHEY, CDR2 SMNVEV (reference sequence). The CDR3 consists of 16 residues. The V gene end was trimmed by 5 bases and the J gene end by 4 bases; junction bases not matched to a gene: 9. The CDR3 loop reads CASSPHGLASYNEQFF. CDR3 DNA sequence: TGTGCCAGCAGTCCCCATGGACTAGCGTCTTACAATGAGCAGTTCTTC.